This entry lists 13 T cell receptor beta chains sequenced from one sample in a study of memory CD4+ T cells and cytomegalovirus serostatus. Single viable CD3+CD4+CD8-CD45RO+ cells were sorted as the memory CD4+ T cells. Assay: immunoSEQ multiplex PCR; the TCRdb copy retains only in-frame clones and omits some. The top ten hold about 2.1% of the sample, which has around 45,000 clones, approximately 82% seen once. The sequencing sample was made of memory CD4+ T cells from blood. These receptor sequences come from an adult in good health and CMV-seronegative.

This clone was counted only a few times. V usage is TRBV2 and J usage is TRBJ2-3, with D perhaps assigned TRBD1 or TRBD2 (5 bases each). The germline V gene has CDR1 SNHLY and CDR2 FYNNEI. V was cut by 9 bases and J by 6 bases, with 31 bases left in between. The CDR3 extends over 18 amino acids. CDR3 DNA: TGTGCCAGAGAGGGGAAAAGGATTCCGAACCAAAATACGGATACGCAGTATTTT. It encodes CAREGKRIPNQNTDTQYF. Looking up the rest from reference TRBV2 and TRBJ2-3 gives the full variable domain: EPEVTQTPSHQVTQMGQEVILRCVPISNHLYFYWYRQILGQKVEFLVSFYNNEISEKSEIFDDQFSVERPDGSNFTLKIRSTKLEDSAMYFCAREGKRIPNQNTDTQYFGPGTRLTVL.

As for this clone: At one of its ends the junction is not consistent with the germline gene, which may arise from a read error. The CDR3 region is CASSSRVSEKLFF. In DNA, the CDR3 is TGTGCTAGCAGCTCGCGGGTTTCTGAAAAACTGTTTTTT. The chain is built from TRBV7-7 and TRBJ1-4; D is unresolved. Germline V gives CDR1 SSHAT, CDR2 FNYEAQ (reference sequence). The CDR3 is 13 amino acids.

Only one count was recorded for this clone. V and J are TRBV5-1 and TRBJ1-1; maybe TRBD1 (5 bases). The CDR3 spans 15 residues. Trimming took off 4 bases at V and 4 bases at J, with 17 bases between the two ends. Germline loops: CDR1 SGHRS, CDR2 YFSETQ. The CDR3 DNA reads as TGCGCCAGCAGCGAGAAAGGTGGGGGGACCACTGAAGCTTTCTTT. Protein: CASSEKGGGTTEAFF.

The chain carries TRBV11-2 and TRBJ1-4, with a possible D match to TRBD1 (5 bases). Trimming pared 2 bases from V and 1 base from J, leaving 8 bases between. CDR1 is SGHAT and CDR2 is FQNNGV in the germline V gene. The CDR3 sequence is 15 residues long. As DNA, the CDR3 is TGTGCCAGCAGCTTAAGTCAGGGAACTAATGAAAAACTGTTTTTT. Residues: CASSLSQGTNEKLFF.

The rearrangement joins TRBV6-1 to TRBJ1-6; D possibly corresponds to TRBD1 (5 bases). V lost 7 bases and J lost 6, with 13 bases in between. Germline lookup yields CDR1 MNHNS and CDR2 SASEGT. This CDR3 has 14 residues. This CDR3 reads CASILDSSNSPLHF. Written as DNA, the CDR3 is TGTGCCAGCATTCTTGACAGTAGTAATTCACCCCTCCACTTT.

The chain uses TRBV10-3 and TRBJ1-1; D call uncertain. V was shortened by 10 bases and J by 4 bases, with 19 bases between the two germline ends. The length of the CDR3 is 14 residues. From germline, CDR1 is ENHRY and CDR2 SYGVKD. CDR3 loop: CATADGRRGTEAFF. DNA of the CDR3: TGTGCCACCGCGGACGGTCGTCGAGGCACTGAAGCTTTCTTT.

This clone was counted between two and nine times. The chain combines TRBV19 with TRBJ1-5; D gene unclear. Trimming cost V 3 bases and J 3 bases, with 12 bases left between them. The CDR3 has 15 amino acids. Germline values: CDR1 LNHDA, CDR2 SQIVND (reference sequence). DNA for the CDR3: TGTGCCAGTAGTATCGGAGTGGAACCCAATCAGCCCCAGCATTTT. This codes for CASSIGVEPNQPQHF.

CDR3 amino acids: CASIRCWADTTDTQYF. DNA for the CDR3: TGTGCCAGCATTCGGTGTTGGGCAGACACCACAGATACGCAGTATTTT. This sequence joins TRBV27 and TRBJ2-3; no clear D gene. CDR1 is MNHEY, CDR2 SMNVEV, per germline (reference sequence). The CDR3 runs to 16 residues. Trimming took 7 bases from V and 2 from J, leaving 19 bases between them.

The gene calls are TRBV4-1 and TRBJ2-5; unclear D gene. The germline V gene encodes CDR1 MGHRA and CDR2 YSYEKL. Trimming shortened V by 4 bases and J by 5 bases, and 17 bases separated the two germline ends. The CDR3 extends over 15 amino acids. The CDR3 nucleotides are TGCGCCAGCAGCCCCCTCAAAAGGGAAGTGGAGACCCAGTACTTC. Its protein product is CASSPLKREVETQYF.

This chain links TRBV5-8 with TRBJ2-7, with unresolved D. The CDR3 spans 12 residues. The germline V gene encodes CDR1 SGHTS and CDR2 YDEGEE. The V end was cut by 0 bases, the J end by 4 bases, with 5 bases between. DNA of the CDR3: TGTGCCAGCAGCTTGGAGGGTTACGAGCAGTACTTC. It yields the protein CASSLEGYEQYF.

This clone appeared a single time. This sequence joins TRBV5-4 and TRBJ2-5; TRBD2 matches 10 bases. CDR3 length equals 18 residues. The V gene's germline CDR1 is SGHNT and CDR2 YYREEE (reference sequence). With V trimmed by 0 bases and J by 2 bases, 10 bases remained unmatched. The CDR3 region has the DNA TGTGCCAGCAGCTTGGGGCAGCGGGGGGGCTTGGCGCAAGAGACCCAGTACTTC. Its protein product is CASSLGQRGGLAQETQYF.

The chain links TRBV6-5 to TRBJ1-1; 8 bases are a match to TRBD1. V lost 7 bases and J lost 1; bases outside the gene matches: 2. The CDR3 sequence is 13 residues long. CDR1 MNHEY and CDR2 SVGAGI come from the germline V gene. The DNA for the CDR3 is TGTGCCAGCATCGACAGGGGGAACACTGAAGCTTTCTTT. Translated, it gives CASIDRGNTEAFF.

V usage is TRBV7-6 and J usage is TRBJ2-1; D is uncertain. Looked up from germline, CDR1 is SGHVS and CDR2 is FNYEAQ. The CDR3 has 13 amino acids. V was shortened by 1 base and J by 11 bases, with 12 bases between the two germline ends. The CDR3 DNA sequence: TGTGCCAGCAGCTTAGTAGCAGGCGTTAAGCAGTTCTTC. Amino acids: CASSLVAGVKQFF.